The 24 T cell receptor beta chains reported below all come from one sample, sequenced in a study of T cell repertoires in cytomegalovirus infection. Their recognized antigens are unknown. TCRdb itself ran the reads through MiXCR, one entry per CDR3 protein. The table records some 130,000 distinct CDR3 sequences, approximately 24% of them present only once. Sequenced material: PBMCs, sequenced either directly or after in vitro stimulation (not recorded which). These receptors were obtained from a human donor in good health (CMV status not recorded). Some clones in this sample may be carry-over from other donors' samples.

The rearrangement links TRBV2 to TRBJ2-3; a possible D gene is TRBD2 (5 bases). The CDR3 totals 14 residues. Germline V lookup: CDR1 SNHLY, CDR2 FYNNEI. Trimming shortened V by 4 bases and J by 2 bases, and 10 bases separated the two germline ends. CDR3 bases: TGTGCCAGCAGTGGTGCGGACTCCACAGATACGCAGTATTTT. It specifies CASSGADSTDTQYF.

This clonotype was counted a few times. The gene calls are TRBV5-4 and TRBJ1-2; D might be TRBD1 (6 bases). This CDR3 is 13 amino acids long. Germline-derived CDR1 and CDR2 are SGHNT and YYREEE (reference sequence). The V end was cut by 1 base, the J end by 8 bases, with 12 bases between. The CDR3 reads CASSLNDRGGYTF. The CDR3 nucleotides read TGTGCCAGCAGCTTGAACGATAGGGGGGGCTACACCTTC. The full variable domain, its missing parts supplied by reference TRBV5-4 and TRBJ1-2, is ETGVTQSPTHLIKTRGQQVTLRCSSQSGHNTVSWYQQALGQGPQFIFQYYREEENGRGNFPPRFSGLQFPNYSSELNVNALELDDSALYLCASSLNDRGGYTFGSGTRLTVV.

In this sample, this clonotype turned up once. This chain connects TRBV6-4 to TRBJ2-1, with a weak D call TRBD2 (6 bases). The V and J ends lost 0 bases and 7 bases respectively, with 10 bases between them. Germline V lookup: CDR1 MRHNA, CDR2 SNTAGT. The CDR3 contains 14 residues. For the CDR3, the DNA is TGTGCCAGCAGTGACTCCCGGGAGATGAATGAGCAGTTCTTC. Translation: CASSDSREMNEQFF.

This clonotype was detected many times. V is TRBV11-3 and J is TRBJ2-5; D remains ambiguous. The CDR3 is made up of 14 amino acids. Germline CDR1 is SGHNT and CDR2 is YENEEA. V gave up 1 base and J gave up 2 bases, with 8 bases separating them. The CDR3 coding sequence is TGTGCCAGCAGCTTAGGGACCGAACAAGAGACCCAGTACTTC. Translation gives CASSLGTEQETQYF.

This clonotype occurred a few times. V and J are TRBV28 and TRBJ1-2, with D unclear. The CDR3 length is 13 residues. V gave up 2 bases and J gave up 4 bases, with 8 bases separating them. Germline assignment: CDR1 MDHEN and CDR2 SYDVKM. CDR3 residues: CASSLARIYGYTF. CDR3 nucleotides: TGTGCCAGCAGTTTAGCCAGAATCTATGGCTACACCTTC.

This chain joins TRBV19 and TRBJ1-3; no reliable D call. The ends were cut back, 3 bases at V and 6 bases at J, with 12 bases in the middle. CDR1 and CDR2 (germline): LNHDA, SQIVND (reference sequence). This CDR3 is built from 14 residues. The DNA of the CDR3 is TGTGCCAGTAGTATCACCGCCTGGGAAAACACCATATATTTT. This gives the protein CASSITAWENTIYF.

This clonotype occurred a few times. CDR3 residues: CASSLDLTAGYEQYF. In nucleotides, the CDR3 is TGTGCCAGCAGCTTAGATCTCACCGCGGGCTACGAGCAGTACTTC. The genes are TRBV7-6 and TRBJ2-7; the D gene is possibly TRBD2 (5 bases). With 1 base removed from V and 3 bases from J, the gap between germline ends came to 13 bases. CDR3 length equals 15 residues. Per germline, CDR1 SGHVS and CDR2 FNYEAQ.

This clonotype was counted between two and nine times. The CDR3 DNA is TGCGCCAGCAGCCATCTGACCACGCGGACAGGCAGCTCTGGAAACACCATATATTTT. This translates into CASSHLTTRTGSSGNTIYF. The V and J genes are TRBV4-1 and TRBJ1-3; 7 bases align to TRBD1. Per the germline V gene, CDR1 is MGHRA and CDR2 is YSYEKL. The CDR3 runs 19 residues. V lost 3 bases and J lost 0; bases outside the gene matches: 14.

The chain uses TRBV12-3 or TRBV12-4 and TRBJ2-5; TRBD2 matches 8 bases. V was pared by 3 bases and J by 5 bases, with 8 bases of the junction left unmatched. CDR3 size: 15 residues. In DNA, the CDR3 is TGTGCCAGCAGTTTTTACAGCGGGGGAGCGGAGACCCAGTACTTC. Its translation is CASSFYSGGAETQYF.

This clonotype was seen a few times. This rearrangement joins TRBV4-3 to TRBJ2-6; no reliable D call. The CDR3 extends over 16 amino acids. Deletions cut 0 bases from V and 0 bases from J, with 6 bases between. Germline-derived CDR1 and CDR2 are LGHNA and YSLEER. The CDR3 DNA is TGCGCCAGCAGCCAAGATTTTTTCTCTGGGGCCAACGTCCTGACTTTC. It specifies CASSQDFFSGANVLTF.

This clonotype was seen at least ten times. The CDR3 coding sequence is TGTGCCAGCAGTTTGACTAGCGGGAGATACGAGCAGTACGTC. Protein: CASSLTSGRYEQYV. The J gene is TRBJ2-7, the V gene TRBV6-5; 12 positions agree with TRBD2. V was clipped by 4 bases and J by 4 bases; unmatched bases: 2. CDR3 length equals 14 residues. Germline V gene lookup returns CDR1 MNHEY and CDR2 SVGAGI.

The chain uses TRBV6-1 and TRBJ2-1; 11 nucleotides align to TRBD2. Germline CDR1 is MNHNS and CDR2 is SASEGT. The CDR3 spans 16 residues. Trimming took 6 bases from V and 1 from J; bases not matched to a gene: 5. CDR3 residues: CASRATSGGSYNEQFF. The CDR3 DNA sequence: TGTGCCAGCAGGGCCACTAGCGGGGGATCCTACAATGAGCAGTTCTTC.

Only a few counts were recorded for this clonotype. The CDR3 coding sequence is TGCAGCGTAGAATATCAGCGGGAGGGAATAGATACGCAGTATTTT. This encodes CSVEYQREGIDTQYF. The chain combines TRBV29-1 with TRBJ2-3; TRBD2 matches at 10 bases. The CDR3 runs to 15 residues. After removal of 6 bases from V and 5 bases from J, the junction contained 11 bases not matched to a gene. Germline V gene lookup returns CDR1 SQVTM and CDR2 ANQGSEA.

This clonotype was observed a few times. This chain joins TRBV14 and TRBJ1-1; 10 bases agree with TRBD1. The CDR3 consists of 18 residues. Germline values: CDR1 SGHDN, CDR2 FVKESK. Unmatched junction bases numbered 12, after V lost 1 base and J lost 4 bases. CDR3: CASSQVLRQGARSTEAFF. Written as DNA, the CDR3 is TGTGCCAGCAGCCAAGTTTTGAGACAGGGGGCGCGAAGCACTGAAGCTTTCTTT.

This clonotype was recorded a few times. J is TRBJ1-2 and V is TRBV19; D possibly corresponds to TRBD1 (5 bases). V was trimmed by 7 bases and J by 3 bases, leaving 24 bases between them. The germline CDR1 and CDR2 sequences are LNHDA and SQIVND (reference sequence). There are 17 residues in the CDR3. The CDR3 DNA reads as TGTGCCAGTACCTCCTCGGTGGGGGAGTCCCAGTACTATGGCTACACCTTC. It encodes CASTSSVGESQYYGYTF.

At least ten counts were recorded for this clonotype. DNA of the CDR3: TGTGCCAGCAGCCAATGGGACAGCGGAGATTCAGATACGCAGTATTTT. This encodes CASSQWDSGDSDTQYF. The J gene is TRBJ2-3, the V gene TRBV11-2; TRBD1 aligns across 7 bases. With V trimmed by 5 bases and J by 4 bases, 12 bases remained unmatched. The length of the CDR3 is 16 residues. Germline CDR1 reads SGHAT; CDR2 reads FQNNGV.

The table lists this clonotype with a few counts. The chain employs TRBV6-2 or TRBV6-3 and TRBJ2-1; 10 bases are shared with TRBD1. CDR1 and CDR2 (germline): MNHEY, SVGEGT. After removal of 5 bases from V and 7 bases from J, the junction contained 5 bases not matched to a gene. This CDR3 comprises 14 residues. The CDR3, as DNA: TGTGCCAGCAGTACCCGGGACAGGGGAAATGAGCAGTTCTTC. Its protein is CASSTRDRGNEQFF.

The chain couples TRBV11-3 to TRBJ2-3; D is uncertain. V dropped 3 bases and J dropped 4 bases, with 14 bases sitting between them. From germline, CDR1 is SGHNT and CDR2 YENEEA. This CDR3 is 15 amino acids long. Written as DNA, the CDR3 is TGTGCCAGCAGCTTTTATCGAGCCGGCCCAGATACGCAGTATTTT. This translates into CASSFYRAGPDTQYF.

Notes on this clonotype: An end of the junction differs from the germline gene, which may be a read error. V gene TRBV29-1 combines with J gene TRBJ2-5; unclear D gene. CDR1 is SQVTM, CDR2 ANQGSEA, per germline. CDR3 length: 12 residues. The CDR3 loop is CSVVAGLETQNF. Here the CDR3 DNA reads TGCAGCGTTGTGGCCGGGCTGGAGACCCAGAACTTC.

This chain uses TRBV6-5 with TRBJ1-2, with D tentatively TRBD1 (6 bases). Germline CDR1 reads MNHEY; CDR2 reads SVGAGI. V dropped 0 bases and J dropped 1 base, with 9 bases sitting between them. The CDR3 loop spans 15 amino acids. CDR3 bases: TGTGCCAGCAGTTACTCCCTAGGGGGTAACTATGGCTACACCTTC. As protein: CASSYSLGGNYGYTF.

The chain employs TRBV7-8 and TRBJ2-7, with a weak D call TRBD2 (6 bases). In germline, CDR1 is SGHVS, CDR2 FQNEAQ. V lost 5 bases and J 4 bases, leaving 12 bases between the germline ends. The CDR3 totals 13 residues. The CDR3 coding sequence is TGTGCCAGCAGCCCGCGGGCGGGGTACGAGCAGTACGTC. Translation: CASSPRAGYEQYV.

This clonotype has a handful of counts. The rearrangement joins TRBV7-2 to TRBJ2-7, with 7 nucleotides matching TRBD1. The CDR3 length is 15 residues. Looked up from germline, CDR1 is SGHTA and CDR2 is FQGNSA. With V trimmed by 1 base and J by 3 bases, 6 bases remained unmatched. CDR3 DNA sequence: TGTGCCAGCAGCTTAGTGAGGGGGCTAAACTACGAGCAGTACGTC. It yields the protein CASSLVRGLNYEQYV.

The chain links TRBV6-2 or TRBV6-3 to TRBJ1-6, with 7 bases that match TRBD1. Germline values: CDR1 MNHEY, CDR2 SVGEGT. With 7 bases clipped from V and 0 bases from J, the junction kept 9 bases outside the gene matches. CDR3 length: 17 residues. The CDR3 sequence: CASKGPGQSSYNSPLHF. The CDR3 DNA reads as TGTGCCAGCAAAGGACCGGGACAGAGCTCCTATAATTCACCCCTCCACTTT.

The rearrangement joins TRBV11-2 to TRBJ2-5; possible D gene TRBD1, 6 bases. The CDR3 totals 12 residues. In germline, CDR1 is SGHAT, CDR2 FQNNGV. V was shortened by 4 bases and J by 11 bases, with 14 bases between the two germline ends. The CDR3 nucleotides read TGTGCCAGCAGCTCCACGACTGGACAGCAGTACTTC. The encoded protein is CASSSTTGQQYF.